This TCR beta chain was profiled in a study of cytomegalovirus exposure and HLA in healthy donors. Study observations and caveats: Earlier findings revealed that most TCR beta V segments proved productive either about 87% or about 30% of the time.

With 60 Vbeta and 13 Jbeta primers, the PCR was carried out. Profiling relied on immunoSEQ multiplex PCR, and the TCRdb table lists in-frame clones only, not all of them. Of under 200,000 clones in the sample, roughly 80% were seen once. This clone was seen more than once but under ten times. The antigen is undetermined. The sequence was collected from a young woman in good health and CMV-seronegative. Sequencing was done on a sample of PBMCs.

The CDR3: CASSRRDGNTDTQYF. CDR3 nucleotides: TGCGCCAGCAGCCGGCGGGACGGGAACACAGATACGCAGTATTTT. The V call is TRBV4-3, the J call TRBJ2-3; a weak D match, TRBD2 (6 bases). The CDR3 is 15 residues long. Per the germline V gene, CDR1 is LGHNA and CDR2 is YSLEER. V was clipped by 4 bases and J by 2 bases, with 13 bases between them.